The 12 T cell receptor beta chains presented below share a single source sample, sequenced in a study of vaccination effects on CD4 cells after COVID-19. Measured with immunoSEQ multiplex PCR; TCRdb has only the in-frame clones, and not every one. The table has approximately 44,000 clones, roughly 70% seen once. ViraFEST used viral peptide pools to expand antigen-specific CD4+ T cells before sequencing. The culture ran for about eleven days before CD4+ T cells were isolated. Vaccinated recipients, who were negative for nucleocapsid antibodies, had no history of SARS-CoV-2 infection. These receptors have no identified antigens. The sequenced sample was CD4+ T cells from PBMCs cultured with HCoV-OC43 spike peptides, obtained before COVID-19 vaccination. The subset: HCoV-OC43 spike overlapping peptide pool stimulation. These receptors originate from a human donor who received a COVID-19 vaccine.

This chain joins TRBV6-2 or TRBV6-3 and TRBJ2-7; 14 bases agree with TRBD2. Trimming at V came to 4 bases and at J to 3 bases, leaving 5 bases not matched to a gene. Germline values: CDR1 MNHEY, CDR2 SVGEGT. The CDR3 runs 16 residues. CDR3 amino acids: CASSWPTSGRVYEQYF. CDR3 in DNA: TGTGCCAGCAGTTGGCCGACTAGCGGGAGGGTCTACGAGCAGTACTTC.

This clone was observed a few times. The chain is built from TRBV30 and TRBJ2-7; 8 nucleotides agree with TRBD1. Per germline, CDR1 GTSNPN and CDR2 SVGIG (reference sequence). CDR3 size: 14 residues. Trimming took 3 bases from V and 3 from J; bases not matched to a gene: 7. The CDR3 coding sequence is TGTGCCTGGAGAAACATAGGACAGGGCTACGAGCAGTACTTC. This translates into CAWRNIGQGYEQYF.

The chain carries TRBV30 and TRBJ2-7; TRBD2 is a possible D gene (6 bases). The CDR3 runs 14 residues. V gave up 0 bases and J gave up 4 bases, with 13 bases separating them. CDR1 and CDR2 from the germline V gene are GTSNPN and SVGIG (reference sequence). For the CDR3, the DNA is TGTGCCTGGAGTGTTCAAGCGGGCGAGTACGAGCAGTACTTC. Translating gives CAWSVQAGEYEQYF. Full variable domain (missing parts from reference TRBV30 and TRBJ2-7): SQTIHQWPATLVQPVGSPLSLECTVEGTSNPNLYWYRQAAGRGLQLLFYSVGIGQISSEVPQNLSASRPQDRQFILSSKKLLLSDSGFYLCAWSVQAGEYEQYFGPGTRLTVT.

The J gene is TRBJ1-4, the V gene TRBV4-2, with 8 bases matching TRBD1. The CDR3 sequence is 16 residues long. Trimming at V came to 1 base and at J to 8 bases, leaving 9 bases not matched to a gene. CDR1 is LGHNA, CDR2 YNFKEQ, per germline. The DNA of the CDR3 is TGTGCCAGCAGCCAAGGAGAGGACAGGGTTGGGGAAAAACTGTTTTTT. It encodes CASSQGEDRVGEKLFF.

The genes are TRBV9 and TRBJ2-3; 15 nucleotides agree with TRBD2. The CDR3 consists of 18 residues. Unmatched junction bases numbered 5, after V lost 3 bases and J lost 0 bases. Germline V gene data show CDR1 as SGDLS and CDR2 as YYNGEE. DNA for the CDR3: TGTGCCAGCAGCGCCCGGACTAGCGGGGGGGCTAGCACAGATACGCAGTATTTT. It translates to CASSARTSGGASTDTQYF.

CDR3 nucleotides: TGTGCCTGGAGTCGGGGCCAGGGTGGCTACACCTTC. It yields the protein CAWSRGQGGYTF. The rearrangement links TRBV30 to TRBJ1-2; TRBD1 is a possible D gene (5 bases). CDR3 size: 12 residues. Trimming stripped 2 bases from V and 7 bases from J, with 11 bases between. Germline loops: CDR1 GTSNPN, CDR2 SVGIG (reference sequence).

The J gene is TRBJ2-2, the V gene TRBV30, with 7 bases aligning to TRBD2. V was clipped by 2 bases and J by 1 base; unmatched bases: 4. Germline CDR1 is GTSNPN and CDR2 is SVGIG (reference sequence). The CDR3 is 15 residues long. Written as DNA, the CDR3 is TGTGCCTGGAGTCGCGGGGGACTGAACACCGGGGAGCTGTTTTTT. This translates into CAWSRGGLNTGELFF.

The chain uses TRBV4-1 and TRBJ2-5, with 15 bases that match TRBD2. Germline V gene data show CDR1 as MGHRA and CDR2 as YSYEKL. The trim removed 3 bases at V and 1 base at J, leaving 0 bases unmatched. This CDR3 contains 16 residues. The CDR3 region has the DNA TGCGCCAGCAGCCAGGGACTAGCGGGGGGCCAAGAGACCCAGTACTTC. Translated: CASSQGLAGGQETQYF.

The chain is built from TRBV11-2 and TRBJ1-2; a possible D gene is TRBD1 (6 bases). Germline-derived CDR1 and CDR2 are SGHAT and FQNNGV. This CDR3 has 15 amino acids. The ends were cut back, 1 base at V and 3 bases at J, with 12 bases in the middle. Written as DNA, the CDR3 is TGTGCCAGCAGCTTAGTACCAGGGGAGGACTATGGCTACACCTTC. This sequence encodes CASSLVPGEDYGYTF.

V gene TRBV19 combines with J gene TRBJ1-2; no reliable D call. From germline, CDR1 is LNHDA and CDR2 SQIVND (reference sequence). Trimming left V 0 bases short and J 8 bases short, with 10 bases between. This CDR3 comprises 13 residues. The CDR3 is CASSIDYGRGYTF. The CDR3 bases are TGTGCCAGTAGTATAGATTACGGGAGAGGCTACACCTTC.

The chain has TRBV28 and TRBJ2-7; TRBD2 agrees at 7 bases. The V gene end was trimmed by 3 bases and the J gene end by 3 bases; junction bases not matched to a gene: 8. The germline gives CDR1 MDHEN, CDR2 SYDVKM. The CDR3 is made up of 15 amino acids. The CDR3 region is CASSFWGLKSYEQYF. CDR3 nucleotides: TGTGCCAGCAGTTTCTGGGGACTAAAAAGCTACGAGCAGTACTTC.

The chain links TRBV27 to TRBJ2-2; 7 bases are a match to TRBD2. J was trimmed by 6 bases and V by 3 bases; bases with no gene match: 19. Per germline, CDR1 MNHEY and CDR2 SMNVEV (reference sequence). The CDR3 has 19 residues. The CDR3: CASSFTTRPAGLIAGELFF. DNA for the CDR3: TGTGCCAGCAGTTTCACGACTCGCCCAGCGGGACTAATAGCCGGGGAGCTGTTTTTT.